This T cell receptor beta chain appears in the sequencing data of a study of OX40 agonist ivuxolimab in advanced cancers. Across the whole study: Dosing consisted of intravenous ivuxolimab at 0.01 to 10 mg/kg every 2 weeks. Dose-escalation patients suffered from hepatocellular carcinoma, melanoma, renal cell or head and neck cancer. Study observations and caveats: Partial responders treated at 0.1-3.0 mg/kg exhibited clonal expansion among the lowest measured.

TCRdb's copy holds only in-frame clones and misses some; the assay was immunoSEQ multiplex PCR. This repertoire shows about 96,000 clones, approximately 84% found once; its top ten account for approximately 6.3%. Of note for this clone: Its specificity is not known.

CDR3 length: 15 residues. J was trimmed by 9 bases and V by 6 bases; bases with no gene match: 6. Germline V CDR1 and CDR2: MNHEY, SMNVEV (reference sequence). Blood sampling was done at baseline, cycle 4 day 1, and cycle 7 day 1. The source of this sequence is an adult with an advanced solid tumor such as melanoma, head and neck, liver or kidney cancer. The sequenced sample was CD4+ or CD8+ T cells sorted from blood, obtained in a trial of the OX40 agonist ivuxolimab. The V gene is TRBV27, the J gene TRBJ2-1; 15 bases line up with TRBD2. CDR3 residues: CASRGLAGGTGEQFF. The CDR3 coding sequence is TGTGCCAGCAGGGGACTAGCGGGAGGAACGGGTGAGCAGTTCTTC.